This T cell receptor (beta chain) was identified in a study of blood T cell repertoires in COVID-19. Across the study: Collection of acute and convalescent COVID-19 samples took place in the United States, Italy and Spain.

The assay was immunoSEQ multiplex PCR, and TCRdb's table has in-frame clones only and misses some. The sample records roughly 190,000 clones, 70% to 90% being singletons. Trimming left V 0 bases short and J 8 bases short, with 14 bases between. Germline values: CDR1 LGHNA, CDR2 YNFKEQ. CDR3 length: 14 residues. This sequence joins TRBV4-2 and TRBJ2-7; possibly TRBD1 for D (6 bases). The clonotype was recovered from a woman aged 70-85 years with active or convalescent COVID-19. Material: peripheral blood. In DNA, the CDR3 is TGTGCCAGCAGCCAAGAGTCAGGGGTTCGCCAGCAGTACTTC. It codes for CASSQESGVRQQYF.